One sample yielded the 24 T cell receptor beta chains listed below, sequenced in a study of metastatic and nonmetastatic thyroid tumors (dated by TCRdb to the early 2020s). Libraries were made using PCR. The data were produced on an Illumina HiSeq 4000. TCRdb's own reprocessing of the public reads used fastp at Q25 and MiXCR and kept productive beta chains. This sample is represented by roughly 42,000 clones; over 15% of them were singletons. Of the sample, roughly 13% is held by the ten largest clones. No treatment had been received by any patient before thyroid surgery. The sequenced material came from tumor tissue. Receptors originate from a female donor with papillary thyroid cancer or a benign thyroid nodule (not recorded which). Some clones in this sample may be carry-over from other donors' samples.

On this clone itself: Mismatch with germline at one junction end may stem from a read error. V usage is TRBV6-2 or TRBV6-3 and J usage is TRBJ1-2, with a tentative D call TRBD1 (6 bases). The length of the CDR3 is 14 residues. Germline lookup yields CDR1 MNHEY and CDR2 SVGEGT. CDR3 in DNA: TGTGCCAGCAATTACTTGGACAGTAACTATGGCTACACCTTC. This sequence encodes CASNYLDSNYGYTF.

This clone has at least ten counts. A single base separates this from a much larger clone, so it may be a read error. The chain uses TRBV29-1 and TRBJ2-2, with TRBD1 as a possible D gene (6 bases). This CDR3 region has 15 residues. Germline V gives CDR1 SQVTM, CDR2 ANQGSEA. The CDR3 region is CSVVLGAMNTVELFF. In DNA form, the CDR3 reads TGCAGCGTTGTGTTGGGGGCAATGAACACCGTGGAGCTGTTTTTT.

The chain recombines TRBV6-1 with TRBJ1-2, with D maybe TRBD1 (6 bases). Per germline, CDR1 MNHNS and CDR2 SASEGT. The ends were cut back, 6 bases at V and 8 bases at J, with 19 bases in the middle. This CDR3 has 14 amino acids. The chain's CDR3 is CASRSRGGPGGYTF. As DNA, the CDR3 is TGTGCCAGCAGGTCCCGAGGGGGGCCTGGCGGCTACACCTTC.

This clone was seen more than once but under ten times. The chain is built from TRBV7-6 and TRBJ2-7; a weak D match, TRBD1 (6 bases). Germline values: CDR1 SGHVS, CDR2 FNYEAQ. CDR3 length equals 15 residues. The V end was cut by 1 base, the J end by 2 bases, with 12 bases between. CDR3 sequence (DNA): TGTGCCAGCAGCTTAGAGCAGGGGATTGCCTACGAGCAGTACTTC. It codes for CASSLEQGIAYEQYF.

This clone was detected ten times or more. This chain links TRBV20-1 with TRBJ2-5; unclear D gene. The germline V gene encodes CDR1 DFQATT and CDR2 SNEGSKA (reference sequence). V lost 7 bases, J lost 2 bases, and 8 bases lay in between. There are 11 residues in the CDR3. The CDR3 nucleotides are TGCAGTGTTAGCTTACAAGAGACCCAGTACTTC. This translates into CSVSLQETQYF.

This clone was counted between two and nine times. Since no conserved phenylalanine or tryptophan closes the CDR3, a read error is the likely cause. The V call is TRBV6-1, the J call TRBJ2-6, with D perhaps given as TRBD1 or TRBD2 (5 bases each). Per the germline V gene, CDR1 is MNHNS and CDR2 is SASEGT. This CDR3 has 16 amino acids. The V end was cut by 1 base, the J end by 4 bases, with 11 bases between. This CDR3 is CASSEGRGQGANVLTL. The CDR3 DNA sequence: TGTGCCAGCAGTGAAGGCCGGGGCCAAGGGGCCAACGTCCTGACTCTC.

This clone was counted ten times or more. At the DNA level, this CDR3 is encoded by other sequences in the same sample as well. V gene TRBV19 combines with J gene TRBJ1-6; TRBD1 might be the D (6 bases). The V end was cut by 9 bases, the J end by 8 bases, with 17 bases between. CDR3 size: 14 residues. Germline V lookup: CDR1 LNHDA, CDR2 SQIVND (reference sequence). Here the CDR3 reads CASRLSGVYSPLHF. The DNA of the CDR3 is TGTGCCAGCCGACTGTCAGGGGTTTATTCACCCCTCCACTTT.

This chain joins TRBV27 and TRBJ2-7; a possible D gene is TRBD1 (5 bases). With 5 bases removed from V and 6 bases from J, the gap between germline ends came to 11 bases. CDR1 MNHEY and CDR2 SMNVEV come from the germline V gene (reference sequence). This CDR3 has 12 amino acids. The CDR3 coding sequence is TGTGCCAGCAGTGTTAGGGGAACCGAGCAGTACTTC. Protein: CASSVRGTEQYF.

This clone was counted between two and nine times. The V gene is TRBV30, the J gene TRBJ2-2; 11 bases are shared with TRBD2. J was trimmed by 7 bases and V by 4 bases; bases with no gene match: 5. From germline, CDR1 is GTSNPN and CDR2 SVGIG (reference sequence). The CDR3 totals 14 residues. CDR3: CAWNAGTSGGELFF. The DNA of the CDR3 is TGTGCCTGGAATGCCGGGACTAGCGGCGGGGAGCTGTTTTTT.

This clone was seen repeatedly, ten times or more. The rearrangement links TRBV7-9 to TRBJ2-5; D possibly uses TRBD1 or TRBD2 (5 bases each). CDR1 is SEHNR and CDR2 is FQNEAQ in the germline V gene (reference sequence). The CDR3 totals 16 residues. V was shortened by 1 base and J by 5 bases, with 17 bases between the two germline ends. CDR3 DNA: TGTGCCAGCAGCTTAGAGGGACCTTCCGATCGGGAGACCCAGTACTTC. This encodes CASSLEGPSDRETQYF.

This clone was seen repeatedly, ten times or more. This chain joins TRBV6-1 and TRBJ2-5; TRBD2 aligns across 8 bases. This CDR3 contains 16 residues. V lost 2 bases to trimming and J lost 3 bases; unmatched junction nucleotides: 8. The germline V gene encodes CDR1 MNHNS and CDR2 SASEGT. The CDR3 DNA sequence: TGTGCCAGCAGTGAATCCGGGGTAGCGGGAAAAGAGACCCAGTACTTC. Its protein product is CASSESGVAGKETQYF.

A few counts support this clone. This may arise from a read error, as a much more abundant clone is one base away. The gene calls are TRBV12-3 or TRBV12-4 and TRBJ2-3, with 9 nucleotides matching TRBD2. There are 16 residues in the CDR3. Trimming cost V 6 bases and J 0 bases; bases outside gene matches: 7. Written as DNA, the CDR3 is TGTGCCAGCAGCCTGGGTAGCGGGGGCAGCACAGATACGCAGTATTTT. It yields the protein CASSLGSGGSTDTQYF.

This clone showed up many times. In nucleotides, the CDR3 is TGCAGTGCTAGAGGATGGGGCGGCGGGGGCTACACCTTC. Protein sequence: CSARGWGGGGYTF. The chain carries TRBV20-1 and TRBJ1-2; possible D gene TRBD1, 5 bases. CDR1 is DFQATT and CDR2 is SNEGSKA in the germline V gene (reference sequence). The CDR3 has 13 amino acids. Trimming shortened V by 1 base and J by 8 bases, and 14 bases separated the two germline ends.

The V call is TRBV20-1, the J call TRBJ2-5; D gene ambiguous. Germline V gene data show CDR1 as DFQATT and CDR2 as SNEGSKA (reference sequence). Deletions cut 5 bases from V and 4 bases from J, with 23 bases between. There are 16 residues in the CDR3. The CDR3 sequence: CSAVPRVSLVGETQYF. The CDR3, as DNA: TGCAGTGCTGTTCCCCGGGTCTCCCTGGTAGGAGAGACCCAGTACTTC.

This clone showed up many times. This chain joins TRBV20-1 and TRBJ1-2, with TRBD1 matching 12 bases. This CDR3 is 15 amino acids long. V shed 0 bases, J shed 7 bases, and the junction held 6 bases outside the gene matches. Germline V gene lookup returns CDR1 DFQATT and CDR2 SNEGSKA (reference sequence). CDR3 bases: TGCAGTGCTAGAGATAGGGGACAGGGGGCTTCTGGCTACACCTTC. Residues: CSARDRGQGASGYTF.

This clone showed up many times. This chain uses TRBV9 with TRBJ2-3; no clear D gene. The CDR3 has 15 residues. V was clipped by 3 bases and J by 7 bases, with 18 bases between them. The germline gives CDR1 SGDLS, CDR2 YYNGEE. The CDR3: CASSAPGPFLHTQYF. DNA for the CDR3: TGTGCCAGCAGCGCACCCGGGCCATTTCTGCATACGCAGTATTTT.

The chain couples TRBV6-1 to TRBJ2-2; TRBD1 matches 7 bases. The CDR3 has 14 amino acids. With 6 bases clipped from V and 1 base from J, the junction kept 2 bases outside the gene matches. Germline loops: CDR1 MNHNS, CDR2 SASEGT. CDR3 residues: CASRRTGNTGELFF. The DNA for the CDR3 is TGTGCCAGCAGACGGACAGGGAACACCGGGGAGCTGTTTTTT.

This clone came up many times. The chain links TRBV27 to TRBJ2-4; D might be TRBD1 (5 bases). The V gene's germline CDR1 is MNHEY and CDR2 SMNVEV (reference sequence). Trimming shortened V by 2 bases and J by 2 bases, and 13 bases separated the two germline ends. The CDR3 is made up of 16 amino acids. CDR3 coding DNA: TGTGCCAGCAGTTTACGGCAGGGTGTAACCAAAAACATTCAGTACTTC. As protein: CASSLRQGVTKNIQYF.

In this sample, this clone turned up many times. A much larger clone differs from this one at a single base, so this may be a read error. This rearrangement joins TRBV6-1 to TRBJ2-3, with 10 bases fitting TRBD2. The CDR3 covers 13 residues. Trimming at V came to 7 bases and at J to 4 bases, leaving 2 bases not matched to a gene. Germline lookup yields CDR1 MNHNS and CDR2 SASEGT. The CDR3 DNA reads TGTGCCAGCAATAGCGGGGGGTCAGATACGCAGTATTTT. Amino acids: CASNSGGSDTQYF.

A word on this clone: A much larger clone lies one base from this, so it may be a read error. Other DNA sequences within the sample encode an identical CDR3. The chain carries TRBV5-1 and TRBJ2-5; D is unclear. CDR1 is SGHRS and CDR2 is YFSETQ in the germline V gene. Trimming left V 0 bases short and J 5 bases short, with 17 bases between. The CDR3 runs to 16 residues. CDR3 residues: CASSLGSSGRVETQYF. Here the CDR3 DNA reads TGCGCCAGCAGCTTGGGCTCTTCAGGACGGGTGGAGACCCAGTACTTC.

This clone was found a few times. The chain uses TRBV6-1 and TRBJ2-2; D remains unclear. Germline values: CDR1 MNHNS, CDR2 SASEGT. Trimming pared 3 bases from V and 1 base from J, leaving 3 bases between. The CDR3 extends over 13 amino acids. The CDR3 bases are TGTGCCAGCAGTGACAGGAACACCGGGGAGCTGTTTTTT. Translated, it gives CASSDRNTGELFF.

This clone was counted a few times. This chain links TRBV7-8 with TRBJ1-2; maybe TRBD1 (6 bases). V dropped 2 bases and J dropped 11 bases, with 12 bases sitting between them. Germline V CDR1 and CDR2: SGHVS, FQNEAQ. The CDR3 loop spans 12 amino acids. CDR3 in amino acids: CASSLPYRVYTF. For the CDR3, the DNA is TGTGCCAGCAGCTTACCGTACAGGGTATACACCTTC.

This clone was picked up many times. The chain couples TRBV25-1 to TRBJ1-1; D not resolved. CDR1 is MGHDK and CDR2 is SYGVNS in the germline V gene. The length of the CDR3 is 12 residues. The V gene lost 3 bases and the J gene lost 3 bases, with 5 bases spanning the gap. In DNA, the CDR3 is TGTGCCAGCAGTGAGTCACACACTGAAGCTTTCTTT. This codes for CASSESHTEAFF.

This clone was seen a handful of times. The junction differs from germline at one of its ends, possibly a read error. The V gene is TRBV6-1, the J gene TRBJ1-2; TRBD1 is a possible D gene (6 bases). CDR1 MNHNS and CDR2 SASEGT come from the germline V gene. The length of the CDR3 is 12 residues. The CDR3 reads CARKGENYGYTF. The CDR3, as DNA: TGTGCCAGAAAGGGGGAAAACTATGGCTACACATTC.